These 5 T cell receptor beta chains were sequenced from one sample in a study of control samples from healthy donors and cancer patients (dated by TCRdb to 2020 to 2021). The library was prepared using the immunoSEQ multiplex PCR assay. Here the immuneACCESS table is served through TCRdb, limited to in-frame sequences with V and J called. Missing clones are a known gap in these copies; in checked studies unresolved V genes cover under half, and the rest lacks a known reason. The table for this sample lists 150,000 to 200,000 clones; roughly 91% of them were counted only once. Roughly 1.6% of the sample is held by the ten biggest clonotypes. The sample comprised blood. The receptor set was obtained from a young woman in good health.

The chain's CDR3 is CASSFGGNIQYF. CDR3 bases: TGTGCCAGCAGCTTCGGGGGAAACATTCAGTACTTC. The V gene is TRBV7-9, the J gene TRBJ2-4; D may be TRBD2 (6 bases). The V gene lost 3 bases and the J gene lost 6 bases, with 6 bases spanning the gap. Germline loops: CDR1 SEHNR, CDR2 FQNEAQ (reference sequence). This CDR3 contains 12 residues.

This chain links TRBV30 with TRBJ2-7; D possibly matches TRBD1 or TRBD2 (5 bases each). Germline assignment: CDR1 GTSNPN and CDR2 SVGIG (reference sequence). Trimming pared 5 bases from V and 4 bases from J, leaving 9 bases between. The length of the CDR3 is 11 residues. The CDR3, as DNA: TGTGCCTGGGGGGACCTTTACGAGCAGTACTTC. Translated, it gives CAWGDLYEQYF.

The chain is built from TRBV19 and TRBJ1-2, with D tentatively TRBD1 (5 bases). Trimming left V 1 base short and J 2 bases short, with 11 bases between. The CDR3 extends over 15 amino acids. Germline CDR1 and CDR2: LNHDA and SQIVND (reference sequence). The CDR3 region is CASSIGQGRNYGYTF. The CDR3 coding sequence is TGTGCCAGTAGTATAGGCCAGGGCCGAAACTATGGCTACACCTTC.

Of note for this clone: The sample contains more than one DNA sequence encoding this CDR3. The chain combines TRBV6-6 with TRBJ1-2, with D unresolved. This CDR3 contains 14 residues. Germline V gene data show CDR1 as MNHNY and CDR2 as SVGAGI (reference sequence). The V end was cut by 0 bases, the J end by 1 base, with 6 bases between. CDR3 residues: CASSYSRGNYGYTF. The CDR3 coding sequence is TGTGCCAGCAGTTACTCGCGGGGTAACTATGGCTACACCTTC.

The CDR3 region has the DNA TGTGCCAGCAGCGTAGGGGGGGATACGCAGTATTTT. Translation: CASSVGGDTQYF. V is TRBV9 and J is TRBJ2-3; the D call may be TRBD1 or TRBD2 (5 bases each). Germline CDR1 SGDLS, CDR2 YYNGEE. The CDR3 has 12 amino acids. V lost 0 bases, J lost 6 bases, and 5 bases lay in between.